The clone carrying this TCR beta chain was seen only a few times. Investigators excluded patients with uncontrolled infection, other autoimmune disease, pregnancy or lactation. Diagnoses used clinical symptoms, serum thyroxine and TRAb, thyroid ultrasound and orbital computed tomography. Each 10 ml fresh peripheral blood draw supplied the PBMCs. The TCR beta CDR3 regions underwent amplification using RNA transcripts as the source. RT-PCR in the first round (using the HTBI primer set) targeted the TCR CDR3. MiXCR was run by TCRdb on the multiplex PCR reads, yielding one entry per CDR3 protein. Of roughly 840,000 distinct CDR3 sequences listed, over 35% were seen once; the top ten hold roughly 8.3%. The data derive from a study of T cells in Graves' hyperthyroidism and ophthalmopathy. The CDR3 sequence is 15 residues long. In germline, CDR1 is DFQATT, CDR2 SNEGSKA (reference sequence). V lost 1 base and J lost 3, with 12 bases in between.

The receptor was derived from a man younger than 35 with Graves' hyperthyroidism. The V call is TRBV20-1, the J call TRBJ1-4, with D perhaps matching TRBD1 (6 bases). The sample comprised blood. The CDR3 DNA reads TGCAGTGCTAGAGTCCTGGGACATTCTAATGAAAAACTGTTTTTT. Translating gives CSARVLGHSNEKLFF.